The clone carrying this T cell receptor beta chain was detected only a few times. Data came from immunoSEQ multiplex PCR; TCRdb stores just in-frame clones and leaves some out. The sample lists about 2,500 clones; roughly 82% were seen once. The sample belongs to a study of T cells and copy number aberrations in small-cell lung cancer. The length of the CDR3 is 14 residues. The ends lost 6 bases at V and 6 bases at J; junction bases unmatched: 8. Germline V gene lookup returns CDR1 SQVTM and CDR2 ANQGSEA. Limited-stage small-cell lung cancer patients underwent surgery between the late 2000s and the early 2020s.

Material for sequencing was normal tissue next to the tumor. The sequence derives from a woman between 45 and 60 years old with small cell lung cancer. The chain carries TRBV29-1 and TRBJ1-1; 12 nucleotides match TRBD1. CDR3 nucleotide sequence: TGCAGCGTAAAACCGGGACAGGGGGCACCTGAAGCTTTCTTT. It specifies CSVKPGQGAPEAFF.